These T cell receptor beta chains were read from a single sample in a study of T-cell memory formation after mild COVID-19. TCRdb re-called the 5' RACE reads with MiXCR, one entry per CDR3 protein. The table records fewer than 500,000 distinct CDR3 sequences, roughly 25% of them present only once. What was sequenced was PBMCs or a T cell subset sorted from them (not recorded which). All receptors come from an adult woman who had mild COVID-19 (a few samples of this study predate the infection). Cell type and time point are not known. Each CDR3 is given with its conserved first and last residue. A D gene is named only where the DNA matches it firmly. Size is omitted from some rows. Given values are once, few, many or a class for expanded clones.

d_call | clone_size | j_call | v_call | cdr3_aa | cdr3_nt
NA | NA | TRBJ1-2 | TRBV7-2 | CASSLADGYYGYTF | TGTGCCAGCAGCTTAGCGGACGGCTACTATGGCTACACCTTC
NA | NA | TRBJ2-7 | TRBV5-1 | CASRFHSPGRRSYEQYF | TGCGCCAGCAGATTTCACTCTCCGGGACGCCGCTCCTACGAGCAGTACTTC
TRBD1 | few | TRBJ2-5 | TRBV4-1 | CASSPRTGALKGETQYF | TGCGCCAGCAGCCCGCGGACAGGGGCGTTGAAGGGAGAGACCCAGTACTTC
NA | few | TRBJ2-3 | TRBV12-3/TRBV12-4 | CASKQVATDTQYF | TGTGCCAGCAAGCAGGTAGCGACAGATACGCAGTATTTT
TRBD1 | NA | TRBJ1-4 | TRBV7-2 | CASSLVRGPNEKLFF | TGTGCCAGCAGCTTAGTCAGGGGGCCTAATGAAAAACTGTTTTTT
NA | many | TRBJ2-7 | TRBV5-1 | CASSLAALRVDEQYF | TGCGCCAGCAGCTTGGCGGCCCTTAGGGTTGACGAGCAGTACTTC
NA | NA | TRBJ2-6 | TRBV7-2 | CASSPDRSGANVLTF | TGTGCCAGCAGCCCGGACAGATCTGGGGCCAACGTCCTGACTTTC
TRBD2 | NA | TRBJ2-1 | TRBV7-3 | CASSSTGTRNNEQFF | TGTGCCAGCAGCTCTACCGGGACTAGAAACAATGAGCAGTTCTTC
NA | many | TRBJ2-1 | TRBV12-3/TRBV12-4 | CASDSFGLGGSSYNEQFF | TGTGCCAGCGACAGTTTCGGTTTAGGGGGGAGCTCCTACAATGAGCAGTTCTTC
NA | NA | TRBJ2-1 | TRBV12-3/TRBV12-4 | CASRERVEQFF | TGTGCCAGCAGGGAGCGGGTTGAGCAGTTCTTC
TRBD1 | NA | TRBJ2-2 | TRBV20-1 | CSARLRVPGQPQTGELFF | TGCAGTGCTAGACTCCGTGTCCCGGGACAGCCACAAACCGGGGAGCTGTTTTTT
TRBD1 | NA | TRBJ2-7 | TRBV9 | CASSVEPGQGLYEQYF | TGTGCCAGCAGCGTAGAACCAGGACAGGGCCTCTACGAGCAGTACTTC
TRBD2 | NA | TRBJ2-1 | TRBV15 | CATSESGSYYNEQFF | TGTGCCACCAGCGAAAGCGGGAGTTACTACAATGAGCAGTTCTTC
TRBD2 | NA | TRBJ2-1 | TRBV7-2 | CASSLYRGVSYNEQFF | TGTGCCAGCAGCCTGTACCGGGGGGTCTCCTACAATGAGCAGTTCTTC
NA | few | TRBJ1-2 | TRBV20-1 | CSARTGVLYGYTF | TGCAGTGCTAGGACAGGTGTACTCTATGGCTACACCTTC